The following is a T cell receptor beta chain sequence with its context. V lost 4 bases, J lost 6 bases, and 3 bases stayed unmatched. CDR1 and CDR2 (germline): SNHLY, FYNNEI. This CDR3 is 13 amino acids long. The sample originates from a study of blood T cell repertoires in COVID-19. Participants were aged roughly 18 to 90 years, lived in over 20 US areas, and enrolled virtually. Methods used by the authors: Amplification of reference gene primers was used by the study to estimate nucleated cell counts. The data were produced by immunoSEQ multiplex PCR, yet TCRdb's version contains in-frame clones alone and is incomplete. V and J calls and clone size are given by that table; D and trimming were obtained from the DNA. The sample holds approximately 240,000 clones, about 86% seen once.

The sequence was collected from a woman in her thirties or forties with acute COVID-19. The chain couples TRBV2 to TRBJ1-5; the match to TRBD1 covers 7 bases. The sequencing sample was made of PBMCs or T cells enriched from blood (not recorded which). The CDR3 spells CASSGAGGQPQHF. In DNA form, the CDR3 reads TGTGCCAGCAGTGGGGCAGGGGGTCAGCCCCAGCATTTT.